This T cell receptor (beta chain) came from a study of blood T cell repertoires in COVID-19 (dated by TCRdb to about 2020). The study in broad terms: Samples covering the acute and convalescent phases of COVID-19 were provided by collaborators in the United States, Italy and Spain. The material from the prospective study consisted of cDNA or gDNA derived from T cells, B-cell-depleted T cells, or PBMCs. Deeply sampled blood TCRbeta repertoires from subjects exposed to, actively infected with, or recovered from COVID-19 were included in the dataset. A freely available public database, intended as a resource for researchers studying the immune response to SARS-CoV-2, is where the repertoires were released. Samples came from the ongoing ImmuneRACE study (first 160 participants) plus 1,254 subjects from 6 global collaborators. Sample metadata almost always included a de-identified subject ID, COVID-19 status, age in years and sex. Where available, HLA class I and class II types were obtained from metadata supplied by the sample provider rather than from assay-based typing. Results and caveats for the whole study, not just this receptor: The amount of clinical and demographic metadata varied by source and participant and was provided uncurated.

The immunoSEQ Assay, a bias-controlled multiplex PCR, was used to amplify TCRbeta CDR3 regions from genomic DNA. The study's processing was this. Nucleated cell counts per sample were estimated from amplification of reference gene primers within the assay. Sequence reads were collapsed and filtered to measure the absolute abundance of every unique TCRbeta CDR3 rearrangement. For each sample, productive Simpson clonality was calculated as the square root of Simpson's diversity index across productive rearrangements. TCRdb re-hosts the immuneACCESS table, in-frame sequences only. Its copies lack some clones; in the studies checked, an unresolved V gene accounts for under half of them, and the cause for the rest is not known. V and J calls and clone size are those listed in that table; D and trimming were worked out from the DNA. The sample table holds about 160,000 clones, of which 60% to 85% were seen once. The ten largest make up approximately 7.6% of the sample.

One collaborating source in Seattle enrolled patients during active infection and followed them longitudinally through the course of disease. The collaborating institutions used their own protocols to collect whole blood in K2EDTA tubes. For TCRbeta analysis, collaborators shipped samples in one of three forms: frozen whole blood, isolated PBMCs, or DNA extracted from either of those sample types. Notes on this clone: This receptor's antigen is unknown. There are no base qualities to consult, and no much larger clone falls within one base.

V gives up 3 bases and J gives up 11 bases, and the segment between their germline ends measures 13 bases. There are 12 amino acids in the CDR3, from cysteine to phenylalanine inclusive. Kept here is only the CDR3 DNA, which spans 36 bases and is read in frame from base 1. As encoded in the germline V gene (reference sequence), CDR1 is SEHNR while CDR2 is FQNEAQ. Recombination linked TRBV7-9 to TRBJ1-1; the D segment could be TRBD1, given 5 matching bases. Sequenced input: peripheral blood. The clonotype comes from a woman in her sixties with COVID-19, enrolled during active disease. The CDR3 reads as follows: CASSFRRGYAFF. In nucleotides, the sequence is TGTGCCAGCAGCTTTAGAAGGGGATATGCTTTCTTT.